One and the same sample provided the 25 T cell receptor beta chains below, sequenced in a study of T-cell memory formation after mild COVID-19. One entry per CDR3 protein results from TCRdb running MiXCR on the 5' RACE reads. The table shows around 450,000 distinct CDR3 sequences, with 20% occurring only once. Sequencing used PBMCs or a T cell subset sorted from them (not recorded which). The source of these receptors is an adult woman who had mild COVID-19 (a few samples of this study predate the infection). Cell type and time point are not known.

The chain joins TRBV5-1 to TRBJ2-7; the D gene is possibly TRBD2 (5 bases). V was cut by 4 bases and J by 1 base, with 24 bases left in between. There are 18 residues in the CDR3. The germline V gene has CDR1 SGHRS and CDR2 YFSETQ. CDR3 coding DNA: TGCGCCAGCAGCCCCGTAGGGATGGGAGAACGGGCTTCCTACGAGCAGTACTTC. It codes for CASSPVGMGERASYEQYF.

The chain combines TRBV20-1 with TRBJ1-1; D might be TRBD1 (5 bases). The CDR3 totals 14 residues. V was trimmed by 6 bases and J by 3 bases, leaving 17 bases between them. CDR1 is DFQATT and CDR2 is SNEGSKA in the germline V gene (reference sequence). CDR3: CSAPGPGSHTEAFF. CDR3 nucleotides: TGCAGTGCCCCCGGGCCAGGGTCGCACACTGAAGCTTTCTTT.

This chain connects TRBV12-3 or TRBV12-4 to TRBJ2-3; 7 bases map to TRBD2. The V and J ends lost 5 bases and 2 bases, in that order; junction bases with no gene match: 10. The CDR3 is made up of 16 amino acids. The CDR3 DNA follows: TGTGCCAGCAGTCTTGTCCCGGGGGGTTACACAGATACGCAGTATTTT. Its protein is CASSLVPGGYTDTQYF.

The rearrangement uses TRBV5-1 and TRBJ1-1, with a weak D call TRBD1 (5 bases). Per germline, CDR1 SGHRS and CDR2 YFSETQ. The CDR3 runs to 16 residues. Trimming took off 0 bases at V and 5 bases at J, with 17 bases between the two ends. In DNA, the CDR3 is TGCGCCAGCAGCTTGGGCGCCGGGGGTTTAGCGACTGAAGCTTTCTTT. This sequence encodes CASSLGAGGLATEAFF.

This chain uses TRBV18 with TRBJ2-2; D is ambiguous. With 2 bases removed from V and 8 bases from J, the gap between germline ends came to 18 bases. The CDR3 totals 16 residues. Germline lookup yields CDR1 KGHSH and CDR2 LQKENI. The CDR3 region is CASSPNDRAITGELFF. The CDR3 region has the DNA TGTGCCAGCTCACCAAATGACCGGGCCATAACAGGGGAGCTGTTTTTT.

The rearrangement joins TRBV13 to TRBJ1-1; tentatively, D is TRBD1 (5 bases). The length of the CDR3 is 15 residues. The V and J ends lost 0 bases and 3 bases respectively, with 11 bases between them. Germline CDR1 reads PRHDT; CDR2 reads FYEKMQ (reference sequence). For the CDR3, the DNA is TGTGCCAGCAGCTTAGGGGGCAGGGCTCACACTGAAGCTTTCTTT. Protein sequence: CASSLGGRAHTEAFF.

This clonotype was observed many times. The chain carries TRBV7-3 and TRBJ2-3, with unresolved D. The germline V gene encodes CDR1 SGHTA and CDR2 FQGTGA. The ends were cut back, 2 bases at V and 1 base at J, with 10 bases in the middle. CDR3 length equals 15 residues. CDR3 region: CASSLGPSGTDTQYF. The CDR3 DNA reads TGTGCCAGCAGCTTAGGTCCCTCTGGCACAGATACGCAGTATTTT.

This clonotype was recorded a few times. The chain is built from TRBV5-1 and TRBJ2-1; the match to TRBD2 covers 8 bases. Germline V lookup: CDR1 SGHRS, CDR2 YFSETQ. The CDR3 contains 16 residues. Germline trimming cut 2 bases from V and 0 bases from J; bases unmatched to any gene: 4. The CDR3 DNA is TGCGCCAGCAGCTTTATCGGGGGGGCCTCCTACAATGAGCAGTTCTTC. Translation: CASSFIGGASYNEQFF.

This clonotype was recorded once. The chain recombines TRBV7-8 with TRBJ1-1; tentatively, D is TRBD1 (6 bases). Trimming took off 2 bases at V and 0 bases at J, with 19 bases between the two ends. The CDR3 length is 18 residues. CDR1 and CDR2 from the germline V gene are SGHVS and FQNEAQ. In DNA form, the CDR3 reads TGTGCCAGCAGCTTATCCCGCAGGGGTTCTCCCCTGAACACTGAAGCTTTCTTT. Its translation: CASSLSRRGSPLNTEAFF.

This clonotype was seen ten or more times. CDR3 DNA: TGTGCCAGCAGCTCGGGACTAGCGGGAGGGGAGCAGTTCTTC. It encodes CASSSGLAGGEQFF. J is TRBJ2-1 and V is TRBV7-2, with TRBD2 identical over 16 bases. The CDR3 length is 14 residues. Germline V gene data show CDR1 as SGHTA and CDR2 as FQGNSA. V dropped 4 bases and J dropped 10; count of bases not matched to a gene: 1.

This clonotype was picked up a small number of times. The chain couples TRBV7-2 to TRBJ2-3; D possibly matches TRBD1 or TRBD2 (5 bases each). There are 15 residues in the CDR3. The V gene's germline CDR1 is SGHTA and CDR2 FQGNSA. With 4 bases removed from V and 4 bases from J, the gap between germline ends came to 15 bases. The CDR3 coding sequence is TGTGCCAGCAGCTGGGGGTATGGGCTCGCAGATACGCAGTATTTT. Translating it yields CASSWGYGLADTQYF.

The CDR3 loop reads CASRKDIYGYTF. In DNA, the CDR3 is TGTGCCAGCAGGAAGGACATATATGGCTACACCTTC. This chain joins TRBV6-5 and TRBJ1-2, with D tentatively TRBD1 (5 bases). This CDR3 is 12 amino acids long. Per germline, CDR1 MNHEY and CDR2 SVGAGI. Trimming shortened V by 6 bases and J by 5 bases, and 10 bases separated the two germline ends.

This clonotype was seen only a few times. The chain uses TRBV29-1 and TRBJ2-5, with TRBD1 identical over 7 bases. Per germline, CDR1 SQVTM and CDR2 ANQGSEA. The CDR3 runs to 13 residues. V trimming: 7 bases; J trimming: 3 bases; junction bases outside the gene matches: 8. Here the CDR3 reads CSADLTGKETQYF. CDR3 nucleotides: TGCAGCGCCGACTTGACAGGGAAAGAGACCCAGTACTTC.

This clonotype was seen a handful of times. The V gene is TRBV24-1, the J gene TRBJ2-3; maybe TRBD2 (6 bases). Between the trimmed V and J ends, which lost 5 bases and 1 base, there was a span of 15 bases. The CDR3 sequence is 16 residues long. Germline CDR1 reads KGHDR; CDR2 reads SFDVKD. The CDR3 coding sequence is TGTGCCACCAGTGGGAGAGGGACGGGAGGCACAGATACGCAGTATTTT. As protein: CATSGRGTGGTDTQYF.

The CDR3 sequence is CATARGSGTQYF. The CDR3 nucleotides read TGTGCCACCGCGAGAGGCTCCGGTACGCAGTATTTT. The chain joins TRBV24-1 to TRBJ2-3, with D unresolved. The germline CDR1 and CDR2 sequences are KGHDR and SFDVKD. V was pared by 9 bases and J by 8 bases, with 14 bases between. The CDR3 sequence is 12 residues long.

This clonotype was detected ten times or more. This rearrangement joins TRBV5-1 to TRBJ2-7; possible D gene TRBD1, 6 bases. CDR3 length equals 13 residues. Germline CDR1 and CDR2: SGHRS and YFSETQ. Trimming took 2 bases from V and 6 from J, leaving 12 bases between them. CDR3 in DNA: TGCGCCAGCAGCTTCCGCGGACAGTCCGAGCAGTACTTC. It codes for CASSFRGQSEQYF. The full variable domain, in which reference TRBV5-1 and TRBJ2-7 provide the parts outside the CDR3, is KAGVTQTPRYLIKTRGQQVTLSCSPISGHRSVSWYQQTPGQGLQFLFEYFSETQRNKGNFPGRFSGRQFSNSRSEMNVSTLELGDSALYLCASSFRGQSEQYFGPGTRLTVT.

The chain employs TRBV12-3 or TRBV12-4 and TRBJ1-4; perhaps TRBD1 as D (6 bases). The CDR3 spans 14 residues. The germline V and J ends were trimmed by 7 bases and 7 bases, with 16 bases remaining between them. The CDR3 loop is CASKTGPGAEKLFF. The CDR3 bases are TGTGCCAGCAAAACAGGGCCCGGCGCTGAAAAACTGTTTTTT.

This clonotype was seen only a few times. The rearrangement uses TRBV2 and TRBJ1-1; D is unclear. The CDR3 extends over 14 amino acids. The V end lost 5 bases, the J end lost 1 base, and 11 bases lay between the germline ends. The germline V gene has CDR1 SNHLY and CDR2 FYNNEI. The CDR3 spells CASSRQTSNTEAFF. The DNA for the CDR3 is TGTGCCAGCAGTAGGCAGACTTCGAACACTGAAGCTTTCTTT.

The chain is built from TRBV5-1 and TRBJ2-6, with D possibly called TRBD1 or TRBD2 (5 bases each). The length of the CDR3 is 16 residues. Germline CDR1 reads SGHRS; CDR2 reads YFSETQ. V was pared by 5 bases and J by 4 bases, with 16 bases between. The CDR3 DNA follows: TGCGCCAGCAGAGAAGCGGCAGGGTCAGGGGCCAACGTCCTGACTTTC. Amino acids: CASREAAGSGANVLTF. The full variable domain, completed using reference TRBV5-1 and TRBJ2-6, is KAGVTQTPRYLIKTRGQQVTLSCSPISGHRSVSWYQQTPGQGLQFLFEYFSETQRNKGNFPGRFSGRQFSNSRSEMNVSTLELGDSALYLCASREAAGSGANVLTFGAGSRLTVL.

The gene calls are TRBV4-1 and TRBJ2-1; tentative D call: TRBD2 (6 bases). Germline loops: CDR1 MGHRA, CDR2 YSYEKL. V dropped 1 base and J dropped 4 bases, with 20 bases sitting between them. This CDR3 contains 18 residues. CDR3 region: CASSQASLSGRTYNEQFF. As DNA, the CDR3 is TGCGCCAGCAGCCAAGCTTCCCTGAGCGGGCGTACGTACAATGAGCAGTTCTTC.

This clonotype was recorded a few times. This rearrangement joins TRBV12-3 or TRBV12-4 to TRBJ2-3, with 13 positions matching TRBD2. This CDR3 is built from 16 residues. The V and J ends lost 6 bases and 2 bases, in that order; junction bases with no gene match: 5. This CDR3 is CASRIGLAGDTDTQYF. DNA of the CDR3: TGTGCCAGCAGAATTGGACTAGCGGGGGACACAGATACGCAGTATTTT.

This clonotype has only a few counts. The chain has TRBV7-6 and TRBJ2-2; TRBD1 might be the D (6 bases). The CDR3 runs to 17 residues. Trimming left V 4 bases short and J 5 bases short, with 20 bases between. CDR1 is SGHVS, CDR2 FNYEAQ, per germline. This CDR3 reads CASSSLGQRWGTGELFF. The CDR3 nucleotides are TGTGCCAGCAGCTCCCTCGGACAGCGGTGGGGTACCGGGGAGCTGTTTTTT. Variable domain in full (rest from reference TRBV7-6 and TRBJ2-2): GAGVSQSPRYKVTKRGQDVALRCDPISGHVSLYWYRQALGQGPEFLTYFNYEAQQDKSGLPNDRFSAERPEGSISTLTIQRTEQRDSAMYRCASSSLGQRWGTGELFFGEGSRLTVL.

In this sample, this clonotype turned up a few times. The V and J genes are TRBV20-1 and TRBJ2-2; 7 bases align to TRBD1. CDR1 and CDR2 from the germline V gene are DFQATT and SNEGSKA (reference sequence). Trimming cost V 3 bases and J 2 bases; bases outside gene matches: 6. The CDR3 sequence is 15 residues long. The CDR3 DNA follows: TGCAGTGCTAGGGACAGGATGATCAACACCGGGGAGCTGTTTTTT. This gives the protein CSARDRMINTGELFF.

The chain links TRBV5-6 to TRBJ2-5; 7 bases agree with TRBD2. The V gene's germline CDR1 is SGHDT and CDR2 YYEEEE. Unmatched junction bases numbered 9, after V lost 0 bases and J lost 4 bases. The CDR3 has 16 residues. CDR3 protein: CASSLELRGVGETQYF. DNA for the CDR3: TGTGCCAGCAGCTTGGAGCTTCGGGGGGTCGGAGAGACCCAGTACTTC.

Only a few counts were recorded for this clonotype. The chain is built from TRBV7-9 and TRBJ2-7; D is ambiguous. This CDR3 is 14 amino acids long. V was cut by 3 bases and J by 9 bases, with 18 bases left in between. From germline, CDR1 is SEHNR and CDR2 FQNEAQ (reference sequence). CDR3 DNA: TGTGCCAGCAGCTTCAGGACGGACCTACGAGGGCAGTACTTC. Translating it yields CASSFRTDLRGQYF. The full variable domain, rest sourced from reference TRBV7-9 and TRBJ2-7, is DTGVSQNPRHKITKRGQNVTFRCDPISEHNRLYWYRQTLGQGPEFLTYFQNEAQLEKSRLLSDRFSAERPKGSFSTLEIQRTEQGDSAMYLCASSFRTDLRGQYFGPGTRLTVT.